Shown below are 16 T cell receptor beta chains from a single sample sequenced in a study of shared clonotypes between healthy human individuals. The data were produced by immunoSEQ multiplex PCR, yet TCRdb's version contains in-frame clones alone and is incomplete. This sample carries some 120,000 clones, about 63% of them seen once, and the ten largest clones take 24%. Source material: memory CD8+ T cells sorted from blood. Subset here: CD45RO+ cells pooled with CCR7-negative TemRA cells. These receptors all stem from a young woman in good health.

CDR3 sequence: CASSTSTGPIYNEQFF. The CDR3 DNA reads TGTGCCAGCAGCACCTCTACAGGGCCCATCTACAATGAGCAGTTCTTC. The chain recombines TRBV5-6 with TRBJ2-1; D is possibly TRBD1 (6 bases). V lost 4 bases to trimming and J lost 3 bases, with 17 bases between them. The CDR3 consists of 16 residues. Germline loops: CDR1 SGHDT, CDR2 YYEEEE. Based on the CDR3 plus reference TRBV5-6 and TRBJ2-1, the full variable domain is DAGVTQSPTHLIKTRGQQVTLRCSPKSGHDTVSWYQQALGQGPQFIFQYYEEEERQRGNFPDRFSGHQFPNYSSELNVNALLLGDSALYLCASSTSTGPIYNEQFFGPGTRLTVL.

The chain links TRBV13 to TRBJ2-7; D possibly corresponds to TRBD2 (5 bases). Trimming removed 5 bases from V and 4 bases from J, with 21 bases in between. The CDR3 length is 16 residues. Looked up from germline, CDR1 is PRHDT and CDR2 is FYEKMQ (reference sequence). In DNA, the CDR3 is TGTGCCAGCAGCCACCGCCTTGGGAGTCCACCTTACGAGCAGTACTTC. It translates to CASSHRLGSPPYEQYF.

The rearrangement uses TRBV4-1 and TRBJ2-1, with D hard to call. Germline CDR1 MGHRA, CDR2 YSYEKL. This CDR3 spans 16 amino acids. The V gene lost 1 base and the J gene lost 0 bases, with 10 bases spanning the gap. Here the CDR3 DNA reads TGCGCCAGCAGCCAAGTCCCCGGTCGCTCCTACAATGAGCAGTTCTTC. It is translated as CASSQVPGRSYNEQFF.

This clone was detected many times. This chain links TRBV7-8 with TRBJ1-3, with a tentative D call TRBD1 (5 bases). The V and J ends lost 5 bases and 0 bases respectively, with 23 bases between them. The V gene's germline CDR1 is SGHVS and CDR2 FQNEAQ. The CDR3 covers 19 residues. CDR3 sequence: CASSPKFAGDGASGNTIYF. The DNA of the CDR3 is TGTGCCAGCAGCCCCAAATTTGCGGGGGACGGCGCCTCTGGAAACACCATATATTTT.

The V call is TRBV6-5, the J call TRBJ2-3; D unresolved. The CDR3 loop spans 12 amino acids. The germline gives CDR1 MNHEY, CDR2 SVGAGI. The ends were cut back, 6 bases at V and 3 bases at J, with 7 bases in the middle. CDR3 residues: CASRLRTDTQYF. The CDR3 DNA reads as TGTGCCAGCAGACTACGGACAGATACGCAGTATTTT.

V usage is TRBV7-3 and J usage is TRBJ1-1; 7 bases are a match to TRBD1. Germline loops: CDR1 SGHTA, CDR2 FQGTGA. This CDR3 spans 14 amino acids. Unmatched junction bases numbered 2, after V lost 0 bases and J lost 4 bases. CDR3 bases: TGTGCCAGCAGCTTAACAGGGGGCGGCACTGAAGCTTTCTTT. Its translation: CASSLTGGGTEAFF.

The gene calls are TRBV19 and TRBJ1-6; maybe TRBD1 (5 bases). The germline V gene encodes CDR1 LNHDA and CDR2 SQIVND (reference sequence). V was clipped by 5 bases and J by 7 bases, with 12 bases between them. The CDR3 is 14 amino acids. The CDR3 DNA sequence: TGTGCCAGTAGTCCTGGGACGGGAAATTCACCCCTCCACTTT. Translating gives CASSPGTGNSPLHF.

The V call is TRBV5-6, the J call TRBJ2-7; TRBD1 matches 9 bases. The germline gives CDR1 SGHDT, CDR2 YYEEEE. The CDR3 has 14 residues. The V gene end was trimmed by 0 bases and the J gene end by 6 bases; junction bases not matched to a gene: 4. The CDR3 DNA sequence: TGTGCCAGCAGCTTGGTTGGACAGGGGTCCGAGCAGTACTTC. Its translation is CASSLVGQGSEQYF.

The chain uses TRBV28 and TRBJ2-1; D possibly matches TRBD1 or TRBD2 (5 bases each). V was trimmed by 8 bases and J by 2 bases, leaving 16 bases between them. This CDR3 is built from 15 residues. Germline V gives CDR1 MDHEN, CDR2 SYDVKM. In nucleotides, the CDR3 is TGTGCCAGCTTACCCTTTCGGGGACCCTACAATGAGCAGTTCTTC. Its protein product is CASLPFRGPYNEQFF. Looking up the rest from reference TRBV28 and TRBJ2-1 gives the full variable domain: DVKVTQSSRYLVKRTGEKVFLECVQDMDHENMFWYRQDPGLGLRLIYFSYDVKMKEKGDIPEGYSVSREKKERFSLILESASTNQTSMYLCASLPFRGPYNEQFFGPGTRLTVL.

CDR3 coding DNA: TGTGCCAGCAGCTTGGCCTACAGGGGCCCATACGAGCAGTACTTC. Translated: CASSLAYRGPYEQYF. The V call is TRBV5-4, the J call TRBJ2-7, with 7 bases aligning to TRBD1. The CDR3 has 15 residues. V was clipped by 0 bases and J by 4 bases; unmatched bases: 7. The germline V gene has CDR1 SGHNT and CDR2 YYREEE (reference sequence).

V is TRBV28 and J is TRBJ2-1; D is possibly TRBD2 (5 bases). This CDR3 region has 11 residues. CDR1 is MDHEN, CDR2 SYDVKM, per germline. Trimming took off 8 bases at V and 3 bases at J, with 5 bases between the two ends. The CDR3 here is CASGGYNEQFF. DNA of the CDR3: TGTGCCAGCGGAGGCTACAATGAGCAGTTCTTC.

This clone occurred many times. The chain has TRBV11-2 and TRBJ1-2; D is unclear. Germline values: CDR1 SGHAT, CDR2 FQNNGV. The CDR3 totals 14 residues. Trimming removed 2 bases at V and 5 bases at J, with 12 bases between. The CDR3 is CASSLNGEAYGYTF. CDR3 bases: TGTGCCAGCAGCTTAAACGGGGAGGCTTATGGCTACACCTTC.

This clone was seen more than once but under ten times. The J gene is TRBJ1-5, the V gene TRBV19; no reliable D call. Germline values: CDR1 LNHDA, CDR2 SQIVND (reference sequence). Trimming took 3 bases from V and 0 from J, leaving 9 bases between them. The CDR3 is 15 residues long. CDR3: CASSMAVYSNQPQHF. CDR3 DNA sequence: TGTGCCAGTAGTATGGCAGTGTATAGCAATCAGCCCCAGCATTTT.

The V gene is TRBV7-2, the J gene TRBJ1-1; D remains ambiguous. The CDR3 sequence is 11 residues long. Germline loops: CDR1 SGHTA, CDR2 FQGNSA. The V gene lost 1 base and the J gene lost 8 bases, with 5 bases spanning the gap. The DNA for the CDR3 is TGTGCCAGCAGCTTAGTTGGGGAAGCTTTCTTT. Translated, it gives CASSLVGEAFF. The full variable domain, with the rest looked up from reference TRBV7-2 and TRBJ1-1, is GAGVSQSPSNKVTEKGKDVELRCDPISGHTALYWYRQSLGQGLEFLIYFQGNSAPDKSGLPSDRFSAERTGGSVSTLTIQRTQQEDSAVYLCASSLVGEAFFGQGTRLTVV.

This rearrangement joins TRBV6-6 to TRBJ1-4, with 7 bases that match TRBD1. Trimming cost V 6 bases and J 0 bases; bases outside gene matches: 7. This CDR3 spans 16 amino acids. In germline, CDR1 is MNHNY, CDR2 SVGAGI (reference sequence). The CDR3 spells CASRDRSQATNEKLFF. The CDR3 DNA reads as TGTGCCAGCAGGGACAGGAGCCAGGCAACTAATGAAAAACTGTTTTTT.

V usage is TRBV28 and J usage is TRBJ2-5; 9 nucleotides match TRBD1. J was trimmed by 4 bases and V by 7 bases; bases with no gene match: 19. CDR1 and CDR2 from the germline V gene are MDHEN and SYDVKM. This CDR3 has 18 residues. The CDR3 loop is CASTQIWGQGALIETQYF. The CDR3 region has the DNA TGTGCCAGCACTCAAATTTGGGGACAGGGCGCACTAATAGAGACCCAGTACTTC.